These 19 T cell receptor beta chains came from one sample sequenced in a study of T cells after yellow fever vaccination (dated by TCRdb to the late 2010s). Library creation used 5' RACE. Data came from an Illumina NovaSeq 6000. TCRdb itself trimmed the public reads at Q25 with fastp, ran MiXCR and retained productive beta chains. Every distinct CDR3 protein forms one entry, paired with its most common genes and DNA. This sample gives 250,000 or so distinct CDR3 sequences in total; roughly 4% of them show up just once. The ten top clones hold 19% of the sample. The label giving this sample's treatment or condition can be read as: live attenuated yellow fever vaccine strain. The sample in question was PBMCs, obtained 15 days after the yellow fever booster vaccination. These receptors all come from a man aged 18-30 years who received the YFV17D yellow fever vaccine.

This clonotype occurred many times. CDR3 sequence reads: CASSLIGGGEYEQFF. CDR3 coding DNA: TGTGCCAGCAGCTTGATTGGGGGGGGCGAATATGAGCAGTTCTTC. V gene TRBV7-2 combines with J gene TRBJ2-1, with D possibly being TRBD2 (7 bases). CDR3 length: 15 residues. Between the trimmed V and J ends, which lost 3 bases and 8 bases, there was a span of 17 bases. Germline-derived CDR1 and CDR2 are SGHTA and FQGNSA. Based on the CDR3 plus reference TRBV7-2 and TRBJ2-1, the full variable domain is GAGVSQSPSNKVTEKGKDVELRCDPISGHTALYWYRQSLGQGLEFLIYFQGNSAPDKSGLPSDRFSAERTGGSVSTLTIQRTQQEDSAVYLCASSLIGGGEYEQFFGPGTRLTVL.

In this sample, this clonotype turned up many times. The genes are TRBV18 and TRBJ2-1; D tentatively reads TRBD1 or TRBD2 (6 bases each). The CDR3 is 13 residues long. The V and J ends lost 3 bases and 7 bases respectively, with 10 bases between them. Germline CDR1 is KGHSH and CDR2 is LQKENI. As DNA, the CDR3 is TGTGCCAGCTCACCCCAGGGGAGGAATGAGCAGTTCTTC. Amino acid sequence: CASSPQGRNEQFF.

In this sample, this clonotype turned up many times. The gene calls are TRBV29-1 and TRBJ2-2; 10 bases are a match to TRBD1. The CDR3 totals 13 residues. The trim removed 7 bases at V and 6 bases at J, leaving 5 bases unmatched. Germline-derived CDR1 and CDR2 are SQVTM and ANQGSEA. CDR3 in DNA: TGCAGCGCCGGGACAGGGGCTGCCGGGGAGCTGTTTTTT. This encodes CSAGTGAAGELFF.

The chain links TRBV10-3 to TRBJ1-1; 10 nucleotides line up with TRBD1. The V segment lost 6 bases and the J segment 6 bases; nucleotides outside the gene matches: 10. The CDR3 runs to 15 residues. Germline lookup yields CDR1 ENHRY and CDR2 SYGVKD. For the CDR3, the DNA is TGTGCCATCAGCCCGGGACAGGGGCCCGCGGCTGAAGCTTTCTTT. It is translated as CAISPGQGPAAEAFF.

This clonotype appeared many times. This rearrangement joins TRBV5-1 to TRBJ2-7, with D possibly being TRBD2 (5 bases). The germline V and J ends were trimmed by 0 bases and 4 bases, with 14 bases remaining between them. The CDR3 spans 15 residues. Germline CDR1 and CDR2: SGHRS and YFSETQ. CDR3 residues: CASSLGFGGQYEQYV. Here the CDR3 DNA reads TGCGCCAGCAGCTTGGGGTTCGGAGGCCAGTACGAGCAGTACGTC.

This clonotype showed up many times. CDR3 sequence (DNA): TGTGCCAGCAGCCAAGCGCGGGGGGCGGATCCCGGGGGCCATCAGCCCCAGCATTTT. Its translation is CASSQARGADPGGHQPQHF. The V and J genes are TRBV3-1 and TRBJ1-5; TRBD1 might be the D (6 bases). V lost 1 base, J lost 5 bases, and 24 bases lay in between. Germline CDR1 LGHDT, CDR2 YNNKEL (reference sequence). This CDR3 is 19 amino acids long.

In its sample, this clonotype was seen many times. The chain recombines TRBV20-1 with TRBJ1-1; D gene unclear. Germline V gives CDR1 DFQATT, CDR2 SNEGSKA (reference sequence). V was trimmed by 1 base and J by 1 base, leaving 10 bases between them. The CDR3 runs to 14 residues. The CDR3 reads CSARVGLPNTEAFF. The CDR3 DNA follows: TGCAGTGCTAGAGTTGGACTCCCGAACACTGAAGCTTTCTTT.

This clonotype appeared many times. V is TRBV6-5 and J is TRBJ1-1, with 8 bases lining up with TRBD1. CDR3 length: 15 residues. CDR1 and CDR2 from the germline V gene are MNHEY and SVGAGI. Unmatched junction bases numbered 7, after V lost 2 bases and J lost 5 bases. This CDR3 is CASSYDRGSLTEAFF. CDR3 DNA sequence: TGTGCCAGCAGTTACGACAGGGGAAGTTTGACTGAAGCTTTCTTT.

This clonotype occurred many times. The chain uses TRBV5-1 and TRBJ2-7; D could derive from TRBD1 or TRBD2 (5 bases each). V dropped 1 base and J dropped 4 bases, with 12 bases sitting between them. The length of the CDR3 is 14 residues. The germline CDR1 and CDR2 sequences are SGHRS and YFSETQ. The CDR3 is CASSLYQGAYEQYV. The CDR3 DNA reads as TGCGCCAGCAGCTTGTACCAGGGAGCTTACGAGCAGTACGTC.

This clonotype was picked up many times. V usage is TRBV7-3 and J usage is TRBJ1-1; perhaps TRBD1 as D (6 bases). Trimming took 5 bases from V and 5 from J, leaving 15 bases between them. In germline, CDR1 is SGHTA, CDR2 FQGTGA. The CDR3 is 14 amino acids. CDR3 residues: CASSPTGRGTEAFF. Here the CDR3 DNA reads TGTGCCAGCAGCCCCACAGGGAGGGGGACTGAAGCTTTCTTT.

With regard to this clonotype: A much larger clone lies a single base off, so this may be a read error. The CDR3 coding sequence is TGTGCCACCAGAGGCATCCACGAGCAGTACGTC. Protein sequence: CATRGIHEQYV. The rearrangement joins TRBV28 to TRBJ2-7; D not certain. The V end lost 10 bases, the J end lost 5 bases, and 12 bases lay between the germline ends. CDR3 length: 11 residues. Germline assignment: CDR1 MDHEN and CDR2 SYDVKM.

This clonotype was recorded at least ten times. The V call is TRBV27, the J call TRBJ1-6, with a weak D call TRBD1 (6 bases). The germline V gene encodes CDR1 MNHEY and CDR2 SMNVEV (reference sequence). The CDR3 totals 15 residues. V lost 5 bases to trimming and J lost 8 bases, with 16 bases between them. CDR3 region: CASSNGGALYSPLHF. CDR3 in DNA: TGTGCCAGCAGTAACGGGGGCGCGCTATATTCACCCCTCCACTTT.

In this sample, this clonotype turned up many times. The CDR3 loop reads CASSLTSGGHNEQFF. The CDR3 DNA follows: TGTGCCAGCAGTCTTACTAGCGGGGGGCACAATGAGCAGTTCTTC. V and J are TRBV12-3 or TRBV12-4 and TRBJ2-1; TRBD2 matches 12 bases. This CDR3 is built from 15 residues. V lost 5 bases to trimming and J lost 5 bases; unmatched junction nucleotides: 4.

This clonotype appeared many times. The chain joins TRBV7-9 to TRBJ1-2; D remains unclear. This CDR3 is 14 amino acids long. The V end lost 2 bases, the J end lost 0 bases, and 7 bases lay between the germline ends. Germline V CDR1 and CDR2: SEHNR, FQNEAQ (reference sequence). CDR3 DNA: TGTGCCAGCAGCTTAAGGACTACTAACTATGGCTACACCTTC. Translation gives CASSLRTTNYGYTF.

This clonotype appeared many times. This rearrangement joins TRBV4-2 to TRBJ1-1, with D possibly matching TRBD1 (5 bases). This CDR3 comprises 15 residues. Germline V gene data show CDR1 as LGHNA and CDR2 as YNFKEQ. Trimming pared 1 base from V and 1 base from J, leaving 10 bases between. The CDR3 coding sequence is TGTGCCAGCAGCCAAGTCCGGGGCGGGAACACTGAAGCTTTCTTT. It codes for CASSQVRGGNTEAFF.

This clonotype came up many times. This chain connects TRBV20-1 to TRBJ1-6; D is ambiguous. This CDR3 is built from 14 residues. Germline values: CDR1 DFQATT, CDR2 SNEGSKA (reference sequence). Between the trimmed V and J ends, which lost 6 bases and 7 bases, there was a span of 16 bases. The CDR3 is CSAPGSGLNSPLHF. The CDR3 DNA reads as TGCAGTGCCCCCGGATCCGGGTTGAATTCACCCCTCCACTTT.

Ten or more counts support this clonotype. V gene TRBV7-9 combines with J gene TRBJ1-4; the D is unclear. From germline, CDR1 is SEHNR and CDR2 FQNEAQ (reference sequence). Trimming stripped 3 bases from V and 7 bases from J, with 9 bases between. The CDR3 is 13 amino acids. This CDR3 reads CASSFQDFEKLFF. CDR3 DNA sequence: TGTGCCAGCAGCTTCCAAGACTTTGAAAAACTGTTTTTT.

This clonotype was seen a handful of times. The chain links TRBV12-3 or TRBV12-4 to TRBJ1-2; D not certain. Trimming shortened V by 1 base and J by 7 bases, and 10 bases separated the two germline ends. CDR3 length: 13 amino acids. CDR3 in amino acids: CASSLGARSGYTF. The CDR3 nucleotides read TGTGCCAGCAGTTTAGGTGCCCGGAGTGGCTACACCTTC.

This clonotype has ten or more counts. This rearrangement joins TRBV5-1 to TRBJ1-1; D gene ambiguous. CDR3 size: 15 residues. V gave up 1 base and J gave up 0 bases, with 10 bases separating them. Looked up from germline, CDR1 is SGHRS and CDR2 is YFSETQ. As DNA, the CDR3 is TGCGCCAGCAGCTTGACCGTCACGATGAACACTGAAGCTTTCTTT. Translation gives CASSLTVTMNTEAFF.